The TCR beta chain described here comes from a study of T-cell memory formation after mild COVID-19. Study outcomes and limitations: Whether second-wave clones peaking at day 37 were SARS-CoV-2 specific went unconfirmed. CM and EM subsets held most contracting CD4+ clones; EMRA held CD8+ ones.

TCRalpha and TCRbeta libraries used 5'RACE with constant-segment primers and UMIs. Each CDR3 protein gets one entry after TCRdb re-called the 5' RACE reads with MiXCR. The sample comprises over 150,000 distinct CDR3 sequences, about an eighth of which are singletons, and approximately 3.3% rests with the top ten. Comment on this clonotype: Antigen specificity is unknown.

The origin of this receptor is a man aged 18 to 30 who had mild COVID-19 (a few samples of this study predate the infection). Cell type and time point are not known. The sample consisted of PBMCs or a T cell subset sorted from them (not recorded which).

CDR3 nucleotides: TGCGCCAGCAGCCCGGGTTCATACACTGAAGCTTTCTTT. It encodes CASSPGSYTEAFF. V gene TRBV5-1 combines with J gene TRBJ1-1; D is unclear. The V gene's germline CDR1 is SGHRS and CDR2 YFSETQ. The CDR3 is made up of 13 amino acids. Trimming shortened V by 4 bases and J by 3 bases, and 10 bases separated the two germline ends.